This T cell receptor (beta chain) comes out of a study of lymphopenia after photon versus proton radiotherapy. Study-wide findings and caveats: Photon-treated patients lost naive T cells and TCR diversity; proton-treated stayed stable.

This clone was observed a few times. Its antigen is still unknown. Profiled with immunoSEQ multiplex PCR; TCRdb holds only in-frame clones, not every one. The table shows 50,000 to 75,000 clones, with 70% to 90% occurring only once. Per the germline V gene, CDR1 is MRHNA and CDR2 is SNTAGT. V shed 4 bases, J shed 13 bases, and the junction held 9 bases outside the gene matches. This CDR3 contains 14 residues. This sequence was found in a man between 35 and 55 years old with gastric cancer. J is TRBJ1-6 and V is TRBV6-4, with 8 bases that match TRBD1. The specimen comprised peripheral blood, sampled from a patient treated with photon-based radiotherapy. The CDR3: CASSAGTGPNPLHF. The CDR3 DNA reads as TGTGCCAGCAGTGCCGGGACAGGCCCAAATCCCCTCCACTTT.